This record covers a single TCR beta chain. The antigen this receptor binds is unknown. Base qualities are not at hand, and no much larger clone is one base apart. The data were taken from a study of T cell responses to AZD1222 COVID-19 vaccine (dated by TCRdb to the early 2020s). Study-level background: Because spike-specific TCR depth and breadth did not differ between the two schedules, AZD1222 recipients who got a second dose at roughly 4 weeks were pooled with those who got a second dose at roughly 12 weeks. TCR sequencing was performed for about 250 trial participants, of whom about 210 were given two doses of AZD1222 and some 25 were given two doses of MenACWY control vaccine. Trial participants were enrolled into age subgroups of 18-55, 56-69 and 70-plus years, which contained roughly 140, 27 and 60 TCR-sequenced participants, respectively. Broad study findings and their caveats: Only six or seven AZD1222 recipients were SARS-CoV-2 seropositive at baseline, limiting conclusions about previously exposed vaccinees. The 56-69-year group was small, and its depth increase did not reach significance, likely because of low power. A significant rise in spike-specific TCR breadth and depth was observed after two AZD1222 doses relative to day 0 and relative to MenACWY recipients. The whole spike protein was spanned by vaccine-associated CD4 TCRs, and dominant responses were seen in regions 160-218 and 743-854. Nearly half of unique spike-specific TCRs reportedly recognized epitopes outside regions mutated in the B.1.351 and B.1.1.7 variants. Because no samples from the day 14 peak response were available, repertoires could be characterized only after the peak T cell response. Participants were mostly white British and included more females than males, and it was suggested by the authors that clonal diversity may have been underestimated.

This specimen's time point label, interpreted: baseline before first vaccination. The vaccinee samples were drawn from two UK trials, COV001 and COV002, one of which was a single-blind randomized controlled phase 2/3 trial testing AZD1222 (ChAdOx1 nCoV-19) in healthy adults. For TCRbeta chain sequencing, PBMC samples from trial participants were taken at day 0 and at day 28 after the second dose. The germline V gene provides CDR1 SGDLS and CDR2 YYNGEE. The CDR3 measures 13 amino acids from cysteine to phenylalanine. Kept here is only the CDR3 DNA, which spans 39 bases and is read in frame from base 1. V is pared back by 3 bases and J by 10 bases, with 14 bases lying between the germline termini. The CDR3 regions of human TCRbeta chains were subjected to immunosequencing. Per the source publication's procedure: Repertoire TCRs were checked for matches against a reference library of SARS-CoV-2-specific TCRs that had been generated using the MIRA antigen-specificity platform. Breadth meant the fraction of unique TCRs that were SARS-CoV-2-associated, whereas depth meant the fraction of total T cells that were SARS-CoV-2-associated. Each spike-specific TCR was assigned to its reactive spike region and to a CD4 or CD8 class using the MIRA data. Log10-transformed breadth and depth values were compared by one-way ANOVA with Sidak's multiple comparisons tests. Entries here come from immuneACCESS through TCRdb and include only in-frame sequences with V and J called. Some clones fail to appear in such tables; in the studies checked, an unresolved V gene covers under half of the shortfall, and the cause of the remainder is unknown. That table gives V, J and clone size, and the DNA gave D and trimming. This sample is represented by around 150,000 clones; over 85% of them were singletons. The top ten clones comprise 1.9% of the sample.

This receptor was identified in an adult in good health. This chain is built from TRBV9 and TRBJ1-3; TRBD1 is possibly the D segment (5 matching bases). This material consisted of peripheral blood, taken on day 0 of AZD1222 vaccination. The sequenced DNA: TGTGCCAGCAGCGACCGGGACTTTGGAACCATATATTTT. This codes for CASSDRDFGTIYF. Supplemented by the reference TRBV9 and TRBJ1-3 proteins around the CDR3, the complete variable domain is DSGVTQTPKHLITATGQRVTLRCSPRSGDLSVYWYQQSLDQGLQFLIQYYNGEERAKGNILERFSAQQFPDLHSELNLSSLELGDSALYFCASSDRDFGTIYFGEGSWLTVV.